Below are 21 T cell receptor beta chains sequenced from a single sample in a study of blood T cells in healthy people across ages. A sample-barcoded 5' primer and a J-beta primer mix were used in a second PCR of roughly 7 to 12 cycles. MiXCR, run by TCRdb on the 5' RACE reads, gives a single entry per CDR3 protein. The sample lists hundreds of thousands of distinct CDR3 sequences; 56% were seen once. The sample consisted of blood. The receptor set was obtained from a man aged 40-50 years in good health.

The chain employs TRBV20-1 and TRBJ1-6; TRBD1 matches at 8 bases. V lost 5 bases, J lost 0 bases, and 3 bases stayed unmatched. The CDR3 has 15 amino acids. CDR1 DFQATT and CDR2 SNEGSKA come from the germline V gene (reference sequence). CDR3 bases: TGCAGTGCTGGGGACAGGAGCTCCTATAATTCACCCCTCCACTTT. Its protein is CSAGDRSSYNSPLHF.

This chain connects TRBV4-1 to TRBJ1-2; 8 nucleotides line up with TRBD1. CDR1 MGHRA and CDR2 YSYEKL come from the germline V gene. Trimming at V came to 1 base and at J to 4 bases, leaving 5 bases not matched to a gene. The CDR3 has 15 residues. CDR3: CASSQAQGGSYGYTF. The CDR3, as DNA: TGCGCCAGCAGCCAAGCACAGGGGGGATCCTATGGCTACACCTTC.

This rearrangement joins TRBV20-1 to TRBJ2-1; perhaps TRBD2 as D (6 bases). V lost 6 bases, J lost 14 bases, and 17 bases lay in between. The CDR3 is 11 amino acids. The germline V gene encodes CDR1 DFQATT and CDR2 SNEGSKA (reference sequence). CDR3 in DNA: TGCAGTGCCAGGCTCGGAGGGGCAGAGTTCTTC. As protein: CSARLGGAEFF.

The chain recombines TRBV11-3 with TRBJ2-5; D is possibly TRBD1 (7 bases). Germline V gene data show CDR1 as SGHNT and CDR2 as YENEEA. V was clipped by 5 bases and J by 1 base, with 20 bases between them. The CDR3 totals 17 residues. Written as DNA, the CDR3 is TGTGCCAGCAGCAACCTGGACAGGTGGGGACTCCAAGAGACCCAGTACTTC. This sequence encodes CASSNLDRWGLQETQYF.

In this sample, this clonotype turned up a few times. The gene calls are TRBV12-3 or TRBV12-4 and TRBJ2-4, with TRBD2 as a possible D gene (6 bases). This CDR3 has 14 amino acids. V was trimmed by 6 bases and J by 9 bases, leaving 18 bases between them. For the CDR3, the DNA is TGTGCCAGCAGCCGAGAGCCGGGGGAACGCATTCAGTACTTC. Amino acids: CASSREPGERIQYF.

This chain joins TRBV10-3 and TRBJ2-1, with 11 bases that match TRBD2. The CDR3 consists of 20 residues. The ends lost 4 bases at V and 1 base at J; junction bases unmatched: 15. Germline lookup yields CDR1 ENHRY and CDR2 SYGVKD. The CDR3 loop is CAISGPGLAVPGDSYNEQFF. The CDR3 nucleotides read TGTGCCATCAGTGGACCGGGACTAGCGGTCCCAGGGGATTCCTACAATGAGCAGTTCTTC.

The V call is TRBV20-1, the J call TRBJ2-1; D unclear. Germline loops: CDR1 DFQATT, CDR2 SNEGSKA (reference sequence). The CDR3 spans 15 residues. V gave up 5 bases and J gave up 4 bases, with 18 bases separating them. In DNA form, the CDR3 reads TGCAGTGCTCCCCCCGCCCGTATTGGTTACAATGAGCAGTTCTTC. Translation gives CSAPPARIGYNEQFF.

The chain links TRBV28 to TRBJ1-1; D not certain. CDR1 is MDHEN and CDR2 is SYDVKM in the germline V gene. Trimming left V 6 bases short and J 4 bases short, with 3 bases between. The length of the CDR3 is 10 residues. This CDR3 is CASSFTEAFF. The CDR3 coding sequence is TGTGCCAGCAGCTTCACTGAAGCTTTCTTT.

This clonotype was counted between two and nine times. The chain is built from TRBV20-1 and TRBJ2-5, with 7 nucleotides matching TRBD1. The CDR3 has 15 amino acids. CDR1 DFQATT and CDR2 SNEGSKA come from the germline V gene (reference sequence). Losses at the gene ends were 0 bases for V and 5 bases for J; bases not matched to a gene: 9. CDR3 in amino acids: CSARDPQGVGETQYF. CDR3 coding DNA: TGCAGTGCTAGAGATCCCCAGGGGGTAGGGGAGACCCAGTACTTC.

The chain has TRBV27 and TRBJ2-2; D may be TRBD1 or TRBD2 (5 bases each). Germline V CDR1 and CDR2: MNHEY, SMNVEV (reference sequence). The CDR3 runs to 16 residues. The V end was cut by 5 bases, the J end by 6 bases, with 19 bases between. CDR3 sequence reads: CASSPVGHSGPGELFF. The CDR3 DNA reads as TGTGCCAGCAGTCCCGTAGGACACTCGGGGCCCGGGGAGCTGTTTTTT.

The CDR3 DNA is TGTGCCAGCATGGTAGGCCCGATCCACAATGAGCAGTTCTTC. Translating gives CASMVGPIHNEQFF. The chain employs TRBV2 and TRBJ2-1, with D uncertain. The germline V gene has CDR1 SNHLY and CDR2 FYNNEI. The CDR3 is made up of 14 amino acids. V dropped 7 bases and J dropped 5 bases, with 15 bases sitting between them.

CDR3 in amino acids: CASSGQGALEQYF. The DNA of the CDR3 is TGTGCCAGCAGCGGACAGGGGGCGCTTGAGCAGTACTTC. The chain joins TRBV6-5 to TRBJ2-7; 11 nucleotides align to TRBD1. Germline CDR1 reads MNHEY; CDR2 reads SVGAGI. The CDR3 totals 13 residues. V trimming: 6 bases; J trimming: 7 bases; junction bases outside the gene matches: 5.

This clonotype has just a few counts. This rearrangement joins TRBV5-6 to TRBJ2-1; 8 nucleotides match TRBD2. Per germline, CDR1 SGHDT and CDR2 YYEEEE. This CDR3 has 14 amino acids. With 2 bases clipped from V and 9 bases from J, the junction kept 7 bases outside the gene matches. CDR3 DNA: TGTGCCAGCAGCTTCCAAGCGGGAGAGGGTGAGCAGTTCTTC. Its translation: CASSFQAGEGEQFF.

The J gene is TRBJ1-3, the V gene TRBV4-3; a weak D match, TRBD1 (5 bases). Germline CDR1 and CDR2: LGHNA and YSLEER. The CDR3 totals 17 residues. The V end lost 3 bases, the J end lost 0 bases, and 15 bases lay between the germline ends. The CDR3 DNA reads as TGCGCCAGCAGCCAGTCACAGGTTTCCCTCTCTGGAAACACCATATATTTT. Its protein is CASSQSQVSLSGNTIYF.

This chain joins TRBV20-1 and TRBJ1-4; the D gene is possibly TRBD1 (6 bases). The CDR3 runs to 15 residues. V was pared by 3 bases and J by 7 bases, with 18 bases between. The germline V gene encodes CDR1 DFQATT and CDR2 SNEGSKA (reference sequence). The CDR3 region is CSARSGGQRSEKLFF. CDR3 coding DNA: TGCAGTGCTAGGTCAGGCGGACAGAGGAGTGAAAAACTGTTTTTT.

The CDR3 DNA reads TGTGCCAGCAGCGAAACAAGGGGGCAAGGTGAGCAGTACTTC. Protein product: CASSETRGQGEQYF. This chain joins TRBV3-1 and TRBJ2-5; 7 nucleotides match TRBD1. Trimming removed 5 bases from V and 11 bases from J; junction bases left unmatched: 14. Germline-derived CDR1 and CDR2 are LGHDT and YNNKEL (reference sequence). The CDR3 is 14 amino acids.

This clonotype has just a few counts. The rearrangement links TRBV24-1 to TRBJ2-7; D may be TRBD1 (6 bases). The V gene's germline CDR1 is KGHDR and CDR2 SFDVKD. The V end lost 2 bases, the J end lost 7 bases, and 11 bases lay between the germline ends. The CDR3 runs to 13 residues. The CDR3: CATSDYRAPEQYF. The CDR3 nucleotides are TGTGCCACCAGTGATTACAGGGCGCCGGAGCAGTACTTC.

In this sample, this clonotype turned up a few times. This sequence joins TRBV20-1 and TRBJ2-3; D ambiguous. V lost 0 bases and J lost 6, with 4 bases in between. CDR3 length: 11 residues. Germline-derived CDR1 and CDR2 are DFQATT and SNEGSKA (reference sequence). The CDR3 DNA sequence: TGCAGTGCTAGAGATATTGATACGCAGTATTTT. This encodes CSARDIDTQYF.

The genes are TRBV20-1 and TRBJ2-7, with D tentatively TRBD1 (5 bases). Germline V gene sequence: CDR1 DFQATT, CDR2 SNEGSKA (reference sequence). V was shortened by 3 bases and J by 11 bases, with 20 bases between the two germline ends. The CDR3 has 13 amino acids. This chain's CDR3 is CSARGQDLILEYF. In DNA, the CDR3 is TGCAGTGCTAGGGGGCAAGATTTGATCCTTGAGTACTTC.

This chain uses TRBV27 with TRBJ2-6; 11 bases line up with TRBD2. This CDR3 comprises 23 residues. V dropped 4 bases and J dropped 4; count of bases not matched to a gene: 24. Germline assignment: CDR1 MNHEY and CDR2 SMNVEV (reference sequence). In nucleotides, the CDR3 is TGTGCCAGCAGTTCCAACCGGGACACCCTCCTACTAGCGGGAGCGTTCGGGGCCAACGTCCTGACTTTC. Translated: CASSSNRDTLLLAGAFGANVLTF.

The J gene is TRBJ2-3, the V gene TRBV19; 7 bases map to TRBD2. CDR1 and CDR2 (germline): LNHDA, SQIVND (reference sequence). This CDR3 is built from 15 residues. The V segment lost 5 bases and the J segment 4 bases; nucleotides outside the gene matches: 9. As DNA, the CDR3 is TGTGCCAGTAGTCATAGCCCCGCGGGGGCAGATACGCAGTATTTT. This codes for CASSHSPAGADTQYF.